Following are 16 T cell receptor beta chains from one sample sequenced in a study of vaccination and CD4 T cells after COVID-19. Treatment noted: roughly ten-day PBMC culture with coronavirus spike peptide pools or control peptides (ViraFEST assay). Antigens of these TCRs are unknown. The Oncomine TCR Beta short-read assay was what sequenced the DNA obtained from cultured CD4+ T cells. MiXCR was run by TCRdb on the PCR reads, yielding one entry per CDR3 protein. The table has about 19,000 distinct CDR3 sequences, approximately 50% seen once. Sequenced material: CD4+ T cells from blood, cultured in vitro. These receptors all come from a human donor who had recovered from COVID-19.

This clonotype was seen a handful of times. The chain joins TRBV30 to TRBJ1-1, with D hard to call. CDR3 length: 11 amino acids. Looked up from germline, CDR1 is GTSNPN and CDR2 is SVGIG (reference sequence). With 0 bases removed from V and 11 bases from J, the gap between germline ends came to 10 bases. The DNA for the CDR3 is TGTGCCTGGAGTGTATCGGCGCGGGCTTTCTTT. Amino acid sequence: CAWSVSARAFF.

V and J are TRBV5-1 and TRBJ2-2, with unresolved D. V lost 4 bases and J lost 4, with 14 bases in between. The CDR3 consists of 15 residues. In germline, CDR1 is SGHRS, CDR2 YFSETQ. Here the CDR3 DNA reads TGCGCCAGCAGCACGCTCTTGGCGTCCACCGGGGAGCTGTTTTTT. Translating gives CASSTLLASTGELFF.

This clonotype has only a few counts. The rearrangement links TRBV10-1 to TRBJ1-3; a weak D match, TRBD1 (5 bases). Trimming left V 0 bases short and J 2 bases short, with 8 bases between. The CDR3 covers 15 residues. Germline assignment: CDR1 WNHNN and CDR2 SYGVQD (reference sequence). The CDR3 nucleotides are TGCGCCAGCAGTGAGTCGGGACCTCCTGGAAACACCATATATTTT. It codes for CASSESGPPGNTIYF.

The chain couples TRBV27 to TRBJ1-5; TRBD1 aligns across 7 bases. V lost 5 bases, J lost 1 base, and 8 bases stayed unmatched. CDR3 length: 16 amino acids. CDR1 and CDR2 (germline): MNHEY, SMNVEV (reference sequence). The CDR3 nucleotides read TGTGCCAGCAGTCCAAGAGGACAGGCAAGCAATCAGCCCCAGCATTTT. Translating it yields CASSPRGQASNQPQHF.

The rearrangement joins TRBV20-1 to TRBJ1-1; D remains unclear. This CDR3 has 13 residues. CDR1 is DFQATT and CDR2 is SNEGSKA in the germline V gene (reference sequence). Trimming shortened V by 2 bases and J by 3 bases, and 10 bases separated the two germline ends. CDR3 loop: CSARKSTDTEAFF. In DNA, the CDR3 is TGCAGTGCTAGAAAAAGCACGGACACTGAAGCTTTCTTT.

This clonotype was counted between two and nine times. This sequence joins TRBV7-2 and TRBJ2-7, with D possibly matching TRBD2 (6 bases). The CDR3 is made up of 14 amino acids. The ends were cut back, 5 bases at V and 2 bases at J, with 13 bases in the middle. CDR1 is SGHTA and CDR2 is FQGNSA in the germline V gene. This CDR3 is CASSPGLKTYEQYF. The CDR3 region has the DNA TGTGCCAGCAGCCCGGGACTTAAAACCTACGAGCAGTACTTC.

The chain has TRBV6-1 and TRBJ1-5; a possible D gene is TRBD1 (5 bases). The ends were cut back, 0 bases at V and 4 bases at J, with 10 bases in the middle. CDR1 and CDR2 (germline): MNHNS, SASEGT. The CDR3 has 15 residues. In nucleotides, the CDR3 is TGTGCCAGCAGTGAAGCCGAACAGGTGAATCAGCCCCAGCATTTT. Residues: CASSEAEQVNQPQHF.

This sequence joins TRBV20-1 and TRBJ2-7; TRBD2 agrees at 9 bases. The CDR3 extends over 13 amino acids. The germline V gene encodes CDR1 DFQATT and CDR2 SNEGSKA (reference sequence). V trimming: 7 bases; J trimming: 5 bases; junction bases outside the gene matches: 9. The CDR3 sequence: CSVPGLARDEQYF. For the CDR3, the DNA is TGCAGTGTCCCGGGACTAGCAAGAGACGAGCAGTACTTC.

The J gene is TRBJ2-2, the V gene TRBV27; 8 bases map to TRBD1. The CDR3 runs 15 residues. V lost 10 bases to trimming and J lost 1 base; unmatched junction nucleotides: 8. Germline-derived CDR1 and CDR2 are MNHEY and SMNVEV (reference sequence). The CDR3 DNA reads as TGTGCCATTGCCGGGACAGGTGGGAACACCGGGGAGCTGTTTTTT. It translates to CAIAGTGGNTGELFF.

This clonotype was counted only a few times. The rearrangement links TRBV2 to TRBJ2-3; D gene ambiguous. The germline gives CDR1 SNHLY, CDR2 FYNNEI. V was shortened by 5 bases and J by 2 bases, with 2 bases between the two germline ends. CDR3 length: 11 residues. The CDR3 here is CASSLTDTQYF. Written as DNA, the CDR3 is TGTGCCAGCAGTCTCACAGATACGCAGTATTTT.

This clonotype is labeled medium-sized. V is TRBV25-1 and J is TRBJ1-5, with no clear D. Looked up from germline, CDR1 is MGHDK and CDR2 is SYGVNS. This CDR3 has 14 amino acids. The ends were cut back, 6 bases at V and 0 bases at J, with 9 bases in the middle. The CDR3 DNA reads TGTGCCAGCAGACCAAGGTATAGCAATCAGCCCCAGCATTTT. It is translated as CASRPRYSNQPQHF.

This chain connects TRBV6-1 to TRBJ2-1; 12 bases agree with TRBD1. J gave up 12 bases and V 5 bases, and 11 bases lay outside the gene matches. There are 15 residues in the CDR3. Germline CDR1 MNHNS, CDR2 SASEGT. CDR3 in amino acids: CASSTPGTGGTRQFF. CDR3 DNA: TGTGCCAGCAGTACTCCCGGGACAGGGGGCACAAGGCAGTTCTTC.

This clonotype was seen a handful of times. V and J are TRBV24-1 and TRBJ1-4, with D possibly TRBD1 on 5 matching bases. The CDR3 totals 19 residues. Trimming removed 1 base from V and 2 bases from J, with 19 bases in between. From germline, CDR1 is KGHDR and CDR2 SFDVKD. In DNA, the CDR3 is TGTGCCACCAGTGATTTTGGGGCAGATTGGTTTGGGACTAATGAAAAACTGTTTTTT. Protein sequence: CATSDFGADWFGTNEKLFF.

V and J are TRBV7-9 and TRBJ2-3; D might be TRBD1 (6 bases). Trimming removed 3 bases at V and 3 bases at J, with 10 bases between. Germline V CDR1 and CDR2: SEHNR, FQNEAQ (reference sequence). This CDR3 is built from 14 residues. Here the CDR3 reads CASSFGQSTDTQYF. In nucleotides, the CDR3 is TGTGCCAGCAGCTTTGGACAGTCGACAGATACGCAGTATTTT. The full variable domain, in which reference TRBV7-9 and TRBJ2-3 provide the parts outside the CDR3, is DTGVSQNPRHKITKRGQNVTFRCDPISEHNRLYWYRQTLGQGPEFLTYFQNEAQLEKSRLLSDRFSAERPKGSFSTLEIQRTEQGDSAMYLCASSFGQSTDTQYFGPGTRLTVL.

The chain uses TRBV7-9 and TRBJ1-1; perhaps TRBD1 as D (6 bases). Germline values: CDR1 SEHNR, CDR2 FQNEAQ (reference sequence). Trimming removed 0 bases from V and 5 bases from J, with 13 bases in between. The length of the CDR3 is 15 residues. For the CDR3, the DNA is TGTGCCAGCAGCTTAGCGGGCAGGGGCGAAACTGAAGCTTTCTTT. It translates to CASSLAGRGETEAFF.

The chain combines TRBV27 with TRBJ1-2; 7 bases are a match to TRBD1. Trimming removed 5 bases from V and 8 bases from J; junction bases left unmatched: 8. From germline, CDR1 is MNHEY and CDR2 SMNVEV (reference sequence). The CDR3 has 13 residues. CDR3 coding DNA: TGTGCCAGCAGTGAAAGACAGGGTACGGGCTACACCTTC. This gives the protein CASSERQGTGYTF.